These 18 T cell receptor beta chains share one sample of origin, sequenced in a study of T cells in narcolepsy. Using immunoSEQ multiplex PCR, the repertoire was profiled, and TCRdb retains in-frame clones only, with some absent. This sample has 34,000 or so clones; almost 80% occur once, and the top ten carry less than 5%. The sequenced material came from memory (CD45RA-) CD4+ T cells from blood. These TCRs come from a human donor in good health.

This clone was observed a few times. At one end, the junction sequence differs from germline, possibly due to a read error. The chain joins TRBV7-9 to TRBJ1-2, with no clear D. CDR1 is SEHNR, CDR2 FQNEAQ, per germline (reference sequence). This CDR3 contains 11 residues. In nucleotides, the CDR3 is TGTGCCAGCAGCTGGGGTCAGCGGAGCCTCTTC. Encoded protein: CASSWGQRSLF.

This chain links TRBV13 with TRBJ1-5, with 7 bases lining up with TRBD1. The CDR3 loop spans 16 amino acids. With V trimmed by 4 bases and J by 6 bases, 12 bases remained unmatched. Germline V lookup: CDR1 PRHDT, CDR2 FYEKMQ (reference sequence). CDR3 sequence (DNA): TGTGCCAGCAGCTCGCGCCGGGACAGAAGTTTTCAGCCCCAGCATTTT. It yields the protein CASSSRRDRSFQPQHF. The full variable domain, its missing parts supplied by reference TRBV13 and TRBJ1-5, is AAGVIQSPRHLIKEKRETATLKCYPIPRHDTVYWYQQGPGQDPQFLISFYEKMQSDKGSIPDRFSAQQFSDYHSELNMSSLELGDSALYFCASSSRRDRSFQPQHFGDGTRLSIL.

The chain carries TRBV9 and TRBJ2-4; the D call may be TRBD1 or TRBD2 (5 bases each). This CDR3 contains 13 residues. Germline CDR1 is SGDLS and CDR2 is YYNGEE. Trimming shortened V by 4 bases and J by 7 bases, and 12 bases separated the two germline ends. CDR3 protein: CASSSQGGNIQYF. The CDR3 DNA is TGTGCCAGCAGCTCCCAGGGCGGGAACATTCAGTACTTC.

The chain uses TRBV6-1 and TRBJ1-2, with a weak D call TRBD1 (5 bases). Looked up from germline, CDR1 is MNHNS and CDR2 is SASEGT. Trimming left V 3 bases short and J 1 base short, with 18 bases between. This CDR3 spans 17 amino acids. The CDR3 loop reads CASSEVGRVNRNYGYTF. The CDR3 bases are TGTGCCAGCAGTGAGGTTGGCAGGGTGAACCGTAACTATGGCTACACCTTC.

The rearrangement links TRBV2 to TRBJ2-7, with D unclear. V was pared by 4 bases and J by 2 bases, with 9 bases between. This CDR3 region has 13 residues. Looked up from germline, CDR1 is SNHLY and CDR2 is FYNNEI. The CDR3 coding sequence is TGTGCCAGCAGTGTAGGAATTACCTACGAGCAGTACTTC. Translating it yields CASSVGITYEQYF.

The J gene is TRBJ1-2, the V gene TRBV5-1; 10 bases agree with TRBD1. Germline CDR1 SGHRS, CDR2 YFSETQ. The CDR3 has 13 amino acids. After removal of 5 bases from V and 8 bases from J, the junction contained 6 bases not matched to a gene. The CDR3 reads CASSPDRGRGYTF. CDR3 sequence (DNA): TGCGCCAGCAGTCCAGACAGGGGGCGAGGCTACACCTTC. The full variable domain, in which reference TRBV5-1 and TRBJ1-2 provide the parts outside the CDR3, is KAGVTQTPRYLIKTRGQQVTLSCSPISGHRSVSWYQQTPGQGLQFLFEYFSETQRNKGNFPGRFSGRQFSNSRSEMNVSTLELGDSALYLCASSPDRGRGYTFGSGTRLTVV.

V gene TRBV9 combines with J gene TRBJ2-7, with D perhaps given as TRBD1 or TRBD2 (5 bases each). Trimming stripped 0 bases from V and 5 bases from J, with 15 bases between. The germline gives CDR1 SGDLS, CDR2 YYNGEE. This CDR3 is 15 amino acids long. CDR3 loop: CASSVGPVGTDEQYF. The CDR3 DNA follows: TGTGCCAGCAGCGTAGGACCTGTCGGGACCGACGAGCAGTACTTC. Complete variable domain (other parts from reference TRBV9 and TRBJ2-7): DSGVTQTPKHLITATGQRVTLRCSPRSGDLSVYWYQQSLDQGLQFLIQYYNGEERAKGNILERFSAQQFPDLHSELNLSSLELGDSALYFCASSVGPVGTDEQYFGPGTRLTVT.

This rearrangement joins TRBV5-1 to TRBJ2-1; 10 bases match TRBD2. Germline V lookup: CDR1 SGHRS, CDR2 YFSETQ. V shed 3 bases, J shed 1 base, and the junction held 1 base outside the gene matches. The CDR3 has 15 residues. CDR3 region: CASSSGLASYNEQFF. The CDR3 DNA reads TGCGCCAGCAGCTCGGGACTAGCGTCCTACAATGAGCAGTTCTTC.

J is TRBJ1-4 and V is TRBV5-8; TRBD1 might be the D (6 bases). This CDR3 is built from 14 residues. Trimming left V 5 bases short and J 7 bases short, with 15 bases between. CDR1 is SGHTS and CDR2 is YDEGEE in the germline V gene. The CDR3, as DNA: TGTGCCAGCAGAACAGGGCTCCGAAGTGAAAAACTGTTTTTT. This sequence encodes CASRTGLRSEKLFF.

The genes are TRBV19 and TRBJ2-3, with 7 nucleotides matching TRBD1. From germline, CDR1 is LNHDA and CDR2 SQIVND (reference sequence). This CDR3 has 14 amino acids. V gave up 4 bases and J gave up 6 bases; unmatched junction bases: 7. The CDR3 loop reads CASSSRQGADTQYF. DNA of the CDR3: TGTGCCAGTAGTAGCCGACAGGGTGCGGATACGCAGTATTTT.

The CDR3 DNA is TGTGCTAGTGGCCACGATCCACGCACCGGGGAGCTGTTTTTT. It is translated as CASGHDPRTGELFF. The gene calls are TRBV12-5 and TRBJ2-2; the D is unclear. The CDR3 has 14 amino acids. V lost 6 bases, J lost 4 bases, and 12 bases lay in between. From germline, CDR1 is LGHNT and CDR2 FRNRAP.

V usage is TRBV7-7 and J usage is TRBJ2-5; D remains unclear. Germline CDR1 reads SSHAT; CDR2 reads FNYEAQ (reference sequence). This CDR3 has 14 residues. Trimming stripped 4 bases from V and 5 bases from J, with 14 bases between. The CDR3 DNA reads TGTGCCAGCAGCTCGGTGGGGTTCGGGGAGACCCAGTACTTC. This codes for CASSSVGFGETQYF. The full variable domain, with the rest looked up from reference TRBV7-7 and TRBJ2-5, is GAGVSQSPRYKVTKRGQDVTLRCDPISSHATLYWYQQALGQGPEFLTYFNYEAQPDKSGLPSDRFSAERPEGSISTLTIQRTEQRDSAMYRCASSSVGFGETQYFGPGTRLLVL.

The CDR3 spells CASRDRYYTEAFF. CDR3 nucleotides: TGTGCCAGCAGAGACAGATACTACACTGAAGCTTTCTTT. V usage is TRBV27 and J usage is TRBJ1-1, with D perhaps TRBD1 (5 bases). V dropped 6 bases and J dropped 3 bases, with 11 bases sitting between them. Germline loops: CDR1 MNHEY, CDR2 SMNVEV (reference sequence). This CDR3 has 13 amino acids.

The chain employs TRBV7-9 and TRBJ2-1; 7 bases agree with TRBD2. Trimming at V came to 3 bases and at J to 7 bases, leaving 3 bases not matched to a gene. The length of the CDR3 is 13 residues. CDR1 and CDR2 (germline): SEHNR, FQNEAQ (reference sequence). The CDR3 is CASSLERGNEQFF. The CDR3 DNA reads as TGTGCCAGCAGCTTGGAGCGGGGAAATGAGCAGTTCTTC.

The CDR3 region has the DNA TGTGCCTGGAATGAGGGACGTAACACCATATATTTT. This gives the protein CAWNEGRNTIYF. The rearrangement links TRBV30 to TRBJ1-3; TRBD1 is a possible D gene (5 bases). V lost 4 bases to trimming and J lost 7 bases, with 11 bases between them. The CDR3 length is 12 residues. Germline loops: CDR1 GTSNPN, CDR2 SVGIG (reference sequence).

This clone has more than one count but fewer than ten. The chain is built from TRBV19 and TRBJ2-1, with TRBD2 matching 14 bases. Germline-derived CDR1 and CDR2 are LNHDA and SQIVND (reference sequence). The J segment lost 0 bases and the V segment lost 1 base, leaving 8 bases of the junction unmatched. The CDR3 has 20 residues. CDR3 loop: CASSIGGTSGRRGSYNEQFF. The CDR3 DNA reads TGTGCCAGTAGTATAGGCGGGACTAGCGGGAGAAGGGGCTCCTACAATGAGCAGTTCTTC.

The CDR3 spells CASSSKGRETQYF. The CDR3 nucleotides are TGTGCCAGCAGCTCAAAAGGTCGGGAGACCCAGTACTTC. This chain uses TRBV11-3 with TRBJ2-5; D gene unclear. Trimming shortened V by 4 bases and J by 5 bases, and 11 bases separated the two germline ends. Germline CDR1 SGHNT, CDR2 YENEEA. This CDR3 comprises 13 residues.

This clone has only a few counts. The chain has TRBV5-1 and TRBJ2-3, with no clear D. The CDR3 runs 13 residues. Germline lookup yields CDR1 SGHRS and CDR2 YFSETQ. Deletions cut 2 bases from V and 7 bases from J, with 11 bases between. The CDR3 loop reads CASSFGGGYTQYF. The CDR3 DNA reads TGCGCCAGCAGCTTTGGTGGTGGGTATACGCAGTATTTT.